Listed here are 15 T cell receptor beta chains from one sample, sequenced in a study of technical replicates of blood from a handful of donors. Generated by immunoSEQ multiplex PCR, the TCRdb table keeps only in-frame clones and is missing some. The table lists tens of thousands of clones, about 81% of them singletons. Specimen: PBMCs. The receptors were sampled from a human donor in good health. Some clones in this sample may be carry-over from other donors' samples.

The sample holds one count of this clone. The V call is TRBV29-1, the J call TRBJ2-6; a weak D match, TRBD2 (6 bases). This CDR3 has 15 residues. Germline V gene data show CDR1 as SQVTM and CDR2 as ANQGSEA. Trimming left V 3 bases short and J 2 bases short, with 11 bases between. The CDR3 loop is CSVDTGSPGANVLTF. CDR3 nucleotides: TGCAGCGTTGACACCGGGAGTCCTGGGGCCAACGTCCTGACTTTC.

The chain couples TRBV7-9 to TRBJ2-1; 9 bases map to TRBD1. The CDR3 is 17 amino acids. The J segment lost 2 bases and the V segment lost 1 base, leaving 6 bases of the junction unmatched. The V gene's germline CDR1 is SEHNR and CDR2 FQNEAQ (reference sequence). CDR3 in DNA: TGTGCCAGCAGCTTAGTTGGACAGGGGAACCCCTACAATGAGCAGTTCTTC. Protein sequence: CASSLVGQGNPYNEQFF.

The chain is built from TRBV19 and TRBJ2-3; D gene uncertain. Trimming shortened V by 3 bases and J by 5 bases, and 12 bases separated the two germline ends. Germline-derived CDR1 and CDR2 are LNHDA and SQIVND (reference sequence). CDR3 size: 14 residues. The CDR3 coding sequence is TGTGCCAGTAGTATTGGAGTTGCGAGAGATACGCAGTATTTT. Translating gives CASSIGVARDTQYF.

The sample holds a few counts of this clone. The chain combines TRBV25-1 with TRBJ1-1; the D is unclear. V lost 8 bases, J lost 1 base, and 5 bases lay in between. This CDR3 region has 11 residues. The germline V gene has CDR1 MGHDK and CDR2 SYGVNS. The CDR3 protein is CASGRNTEAFF. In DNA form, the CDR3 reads TGTGCCAGCGGGAGGAACACTGAAGCTTTCTTT.

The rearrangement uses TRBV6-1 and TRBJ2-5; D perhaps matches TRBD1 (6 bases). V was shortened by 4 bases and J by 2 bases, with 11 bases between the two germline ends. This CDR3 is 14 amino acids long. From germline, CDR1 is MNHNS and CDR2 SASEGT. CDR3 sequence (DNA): TGTGCCAGCAGTGTGGGGGCGGTTCAAGAGACCCAGTACTTC. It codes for CASSVGAVQETQYF.

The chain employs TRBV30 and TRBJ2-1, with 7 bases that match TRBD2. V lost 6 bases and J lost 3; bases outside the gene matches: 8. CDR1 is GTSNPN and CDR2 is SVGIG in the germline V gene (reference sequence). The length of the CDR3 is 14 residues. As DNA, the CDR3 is TGTGCCTGTGAGCCAGCTAGCGGCTACAATGAGCAGTTCTTC. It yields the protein CACEPASGYNEQFF.

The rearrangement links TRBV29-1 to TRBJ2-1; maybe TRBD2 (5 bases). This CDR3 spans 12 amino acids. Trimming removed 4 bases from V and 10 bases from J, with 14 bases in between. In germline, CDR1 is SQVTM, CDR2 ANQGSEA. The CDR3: CSVALASREQFF. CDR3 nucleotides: TGCAGCGTTGCCCTAGCCTCGAGGGAGCAGTTCTTC.

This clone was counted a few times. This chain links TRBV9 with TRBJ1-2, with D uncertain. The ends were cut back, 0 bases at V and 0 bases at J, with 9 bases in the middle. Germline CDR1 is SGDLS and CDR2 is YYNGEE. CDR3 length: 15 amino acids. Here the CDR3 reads CASSVGGSANYGYTF. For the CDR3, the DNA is TGTGCCAGCAGCGTAGGCGGCAGCGCTAACTATGGCTACACCTTC.

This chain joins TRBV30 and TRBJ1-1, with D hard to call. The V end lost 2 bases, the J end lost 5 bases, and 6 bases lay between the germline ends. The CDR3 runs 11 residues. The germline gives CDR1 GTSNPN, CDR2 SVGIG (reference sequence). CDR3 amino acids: CAWSRGTEAFF. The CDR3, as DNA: TGTGCCTGGAGTAGAGGGACTGAAGCTTTCTTT.

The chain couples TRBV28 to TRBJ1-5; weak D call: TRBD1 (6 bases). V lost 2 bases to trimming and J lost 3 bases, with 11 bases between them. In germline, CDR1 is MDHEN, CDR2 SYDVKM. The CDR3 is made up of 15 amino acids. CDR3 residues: CASSLQGHYNQPQHF. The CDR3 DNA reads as TGTGCCAGCAGTTTACAGGGGCATTACAATCAGCCCCAGCATTTT.

CDR3 DNA: TGTGCCAGTAGTATAGAGACAGGGGTGAACTATGGCTACACCTTC. Translating it yields CASSIETGVNYGYTF. V is TRBV19 and J is TRBJ1-2; 8 bases align to TRBD1. V gave up 0 bases and J gave up 2 bases; unmatched junction bases: 2. Germline CDR1 reads LNHDA; CDR2 reads SQIVND (reference sequence). This CDR3 is built from 15 residues.

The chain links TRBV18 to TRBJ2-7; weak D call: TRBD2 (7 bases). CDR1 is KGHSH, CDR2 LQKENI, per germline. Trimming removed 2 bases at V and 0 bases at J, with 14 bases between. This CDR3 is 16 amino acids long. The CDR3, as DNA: TGTGCCAGCTCACCAGGAGGACGGGGGGCCTCCTACGAGCAGTACTTC. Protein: CASSPGGRGASYEQYF.

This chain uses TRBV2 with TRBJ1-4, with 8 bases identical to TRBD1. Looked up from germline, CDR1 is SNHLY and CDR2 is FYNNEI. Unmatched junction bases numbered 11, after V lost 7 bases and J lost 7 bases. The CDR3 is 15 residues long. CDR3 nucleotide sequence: TGTGCCAGCACCGAGAGGACAGGGCAGCGTGAAAAACTGTTTTTT. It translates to CASTERTGQREKLFF.

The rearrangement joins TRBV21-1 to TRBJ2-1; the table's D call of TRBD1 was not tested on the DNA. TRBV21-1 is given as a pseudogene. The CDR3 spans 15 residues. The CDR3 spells CASSKSRTGSNEQFF. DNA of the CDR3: TGTGCCAGCAGCAAATCGCGGACAGGGTCAAATGAGCAGTTCTTC.

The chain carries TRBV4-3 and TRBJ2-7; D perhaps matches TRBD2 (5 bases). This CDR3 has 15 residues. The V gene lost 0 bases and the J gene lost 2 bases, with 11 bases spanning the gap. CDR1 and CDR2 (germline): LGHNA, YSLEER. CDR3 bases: TGCGCCAGCAGCCAAGATGGCCGGGGAACCTACGAGCAGTACTTC. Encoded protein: CASSQDGRGTYEQYF.